This T cell receptor (beta chain) is drawn from a study of blood T cells in healthy people across ages. The second PCR ran roughly 7 to 12 cycles with a sample-barcoded 5' primer and J-beta primers. TCRdb passed the 5' RACE reads through MiXCR, listing each CDR3 protein once. The sample lists about 1.5 million distinct CDR3 sequences, approximately 43% seen once, with around 4% in the top ten. The donors, all healthy, were Caucasians living in Russia, aged about 6 to 95. Each donor had around 11 milliliters of peripheral blood drawn. Isolated per sample were at least 6 million PBMCs. CDR1 is DFQATT and CDR2 is SNEGSKA in the germline V gene (reference sequence). The V and J ends lost 3 bases and 2 bases, in that order; junction bases with no gene match: 5. The CDR3 totals 15 residues.

Source material: blood. This clonotype was sampled from a woman between 18 and 29 years old in good health. The chain links TRBV20-1 to TRBJ2-7; 12 bases align to TRBD2. DNA of the CDR3: TGCAGTGCTAGGGAAGGACTAGCGGGGACCTACGAGCAGTACTTC. As protein: CSAREGLAGTYEQYF.